Below, 12 T cell receptor beta chains from the same sample are listed, as sequenced in a study of T cells in Graves' hyperthyroidism and ophthalmopathy. Amplification of TCR beta CDR3 regions was performed using RNA transcripts as template. First-round RT-PCR with HTBI primers amplified the TCR CDR3 region. TCRdb re-analysed the multiplex PCR reads in MiXCR, keeping a single row per CDR3 protein. The sample yields a few hundred thousand distinct CDR3 sequences, roughly 18% seen once. Sequencing was carried out using blood. These receptors came from a man aged 50 to 60 with Graves' ophthalmopathy.

The table lists this clonotype with many counts. V usage is TRBV18 and J usage is TRBJ1-6; 9 bases line up with TRBD1. This CDR3 is built from 14 residues. The V gene end was trimmed by 3 bases and the J gene end by 6 bases; junction bases not matched to a gene: 0. Germline values: CDR1 KGHSH, CDR2 LQKENI. The CDR3 reads CASSPDRGNSPLHF. In nucleotides, the CDR3 is TGTGCCAGCTCACCGGACAGGGGTAATTCACCCCTCCACTTT.

This clonotype was counted many times. The chain couples TRBV7-2 to TRBJ1-5; maybe TRBD1 (5 bases). The germline V and J ends were trimmed by 3 bases and 2 bases, with 11 bases remaining between them. CDR3 length equals 15 residues. Germline values: CDR1 SGHTA, CDR2 FQGNSA. CDR3 amino acids: CASSFSGSGNQPQHF. The DNA of the CDR3 is TGTGCCAGCAGCTTCTCAGGGTCTGGCAATCAGCCCCAGCATTTT.

This clonotype was observed a handful of times. The chain couples TRBV6-2 or TRBV6-3 to TRBJ2-3, with a tentative D call TRBD1 (6 bases). V lost 4 bases and J lost 4, with 21 bases in between. Per germline, CDR1 MNHEY and CDR2 SVGEGT. This CDR3 comprises 17 residues. The DNA of the CDR3 is TGTGCCAGCAGTTCCTCTGGACTCCCCGCAGGGGCAGATACGCAGTATTTT. This gives the protein CASSSSGLPAGADTQYF.

This clonotype was found many times. V usage is TRBV20-1 and J usage is TRBJ2-1; D not certain. Trimming shortened V by 5 bases and J by 7 bases, and 15 bases separated the two germline ends. Germline V CDR1 and CDR2: DFQATT, SNEGSKA (reference sequence). The CDR3 is 13 amino acids. CDR3: CSASRNRANEQFF. The CDR3 coding sequence is TGCAGTGCTTCACGAAATAGGGCAAATGAGCAGTTCTTC.

Only a few counts were recorded for this clonotype. The chain uses TRBV6-1 and TRBJ2-7; 10 bases align to TRBD2. This CDR3 spans 14 amino acids. The V and J ends lost 6 bases and 6 bases, in that order; junction bases with no gene match: 8. In germline, CDR1 is MNHNS, CDR2 SASEGT. The CDR3 bases are TGTGCCAGCAGGAGCGGGAGGGCCTCCCGCGAGCAGTACTTC. This codes for CASRSGRASREQYF.

Many counts were recorded for this clonotype. The chain links TRBV7-6 to TRBJ1-1; 7 nucleotides align to TRBD1. Unmatched junction bases numbered 4, after V lost 2 bases and J lost 4 bases. The CDR3 length is 14 residues. The germline gives CDR1 SGHVS, CDR2 FNYEAQ. DNA for the CDR3: TGTGCCAGCAGCTTAAATTGGGACAGCACTGAAGCTTTCTTT. It encodes CASSLNWDSTEAFF.

Many counts were recorded for this clonotype. The DNA of the CDR3 is TGTGCCAGCAGCTTAGGCAACTGGGGGGAGACCCAGTACTTC. This sequence encodes CASSLGNWGETQYF. The chain combines TRBV5-6 with TRBJ2-5; the D call may be TRBD1 or TRBD2 (5 bases each). The V and J ends lost 2 bases and 5 bases respectively, with 13 bases between them. The CDR3 runs 14 residues. The V gene's germline CDR1 is SGHDT and CDR2 YYEEEE.

This clonotype has ten or more counts. This sequence joins TRBV5-1 and TRBJ1-4, with TRBD1 as a possible D gene (6 bases). Per germline, CDR1 SGHRS and CDR2 YFSETQ. The CDR3 covers 15 residues. Between the trimmed V and J ends, which lost 4 bases and 2 bases, there was a span of 12 bases. For the CDR3, the DNA is TGCGCCAGCAGCCGTCAGGGGACTACTAATGAAAAACTGTTTTTT. This encodes CASSRQGTTNEKLFF.

The chain couples TRBV11-2 to TRBJ2-1, with 7 bases matching TRBD1. The CDR3 consists of 16 residues. V dropped 5 bases and J dropped 0; count of bases not matched to a gene: 7. Germline assignment: CDR1 SGHAT and CDR2 FQNNGV. CDR3 sequence: CASSLMTGSSYNEQFF. The CDR3 DNA reads TGTGCCAGCAGCCTTATGACAGGGAGCTCCTACAATGAGCAGTTCTTC.

Turning to this clonotype: With a much larger clone just one base away, this may be a read error. J is TRBJ2-7 and V is TRBV28; unclear D gene. The CDR3 totals 15 residues. Trimming left V 3 bases short and J 0 bases short, with 12 bases between. The germline CDR1 and CDR2 sequences are MDHEN and SYDVKM. The CDR3 nucleotides are TGTGCCAGCAGTTTCACCTGGTCGAGCTCCTACGAGCAGTACTTC. It codes for CASSFTWSSSYEQYF.

This clonotype was seen many times. In DNA form, the CDR3 reads TGTGCCTATGGAGGCGCAGGGAGCCCTAATGAAAAACTGTTTTTT. As protein: CAYGGAGSPNEKLFF. The chain recombines TRBV30 with TRBJ1-4; perhaps TRBD1 as D (5 bases). CDR3 length: 15 amino acids. Per germline, CDR1 GTSNPN and CDR2 SVGIG (reference sequence). V lost 7 bases, J lost 3 bases, and 18 bases lay in between.

This clonotype was detected ten times or more. The chain's CDR3 is CASSQDESQRASTDTQYF. The CDR3 bases are TGTGCCAGCAGCCAAGATGAGTCCCAGCGGGCGAGCACAGATACGCAGTATTTT. V is TRBV3-1 and J is TRBJ2-3; possible D gene TRBD2, 6 bases. The V gene lost 0 bases and the J gene lost 0 bases, with 16 bases spanning the gap. Germline V gives CDR1 LGHDT, CDR2 YNNKEL (reference sequence). This CDR3 is 18 amino acids long.